This T cell receptor beta chain was captured in a study of Tregs in tolerant kidney transplant recipients. The method was immunoSEQ multiplex PCR; TCRdb's version includes in-frame clones alone and lacks a portion of them. The sample holds roughly 80,000 clones, roughly 98% seen once. The germline gives CDR1 KGHSH, CDR2 LQKENI. V shed 6 bases, J shed 3 bases, and the junction held 5 bases outside the gene matches. The CDR3 extends over 13 amino acids. The chain carries TRBV18 and TRBJ2-7, with 7 bases lining up with TRBD1. The clonotype was recovered from a human donor who received a combined kidney and bone marrow transplant. The material was CD4+ T cells from blood, obtained before the transplant. This CDR3 reads CASSPGQYYEQYF. In nucleotides, the CDR3 is TGTGCCAGCTCGCCGGGACAGTACTACGAGCAGTACTTC.